The sample holds many counts of the clone carrying this T cell receptor beta chain. The time point denotes: patch test 2, 6 weeks after DPC sensitization. Stated treatment: therapeutic diphenylcyclopropenone sensitization with weekly scalp DPC. Staff drew blood before applying each patch test. These data belong to a study of human T cells and chemical hapten exposure. One entry per CDR3 protein results from TCRdb running MiXCR on the RACE reads. The sample shows a few hundred thousand distinct CDR3 sequences, roughly 6.3% of them seen only once. The CDR3 sequence is 15 residues long. Germline lookup yields CDR1 SGHKS and CDR2 YYEKEE (reference sequence). J gave up 11 bases and V 1 base, and 11 bases lay outside the gene matches.

Sequencing was performed on whole blood, taken in connection with sensitization to the hapten diphenylcyclopropenone (DPC). The receptor was derived from a woman aged 18-29 years with alopecia areata. Some clones in this sample may be carry-over from other donors' samples. This chain links TRBV5-5 with TRBJ1-4; TRBD1 matches 7 bases. The CDR3 spells CASSLIVTGQGKLFF. In DNA form, the CDR3 reads TGTGCCAGCAGCTTGATAGTGACAGGGCAGGGGAAACTGTTTTTT.